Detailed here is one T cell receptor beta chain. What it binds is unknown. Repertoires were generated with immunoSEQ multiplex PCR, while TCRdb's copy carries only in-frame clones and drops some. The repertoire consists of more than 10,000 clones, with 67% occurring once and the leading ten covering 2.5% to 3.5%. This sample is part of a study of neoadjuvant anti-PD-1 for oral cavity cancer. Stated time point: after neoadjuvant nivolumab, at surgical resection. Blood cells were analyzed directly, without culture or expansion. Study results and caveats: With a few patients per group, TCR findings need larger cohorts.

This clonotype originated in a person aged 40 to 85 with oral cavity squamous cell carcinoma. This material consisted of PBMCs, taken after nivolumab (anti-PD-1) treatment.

CDR3 residues: CAWSVMAGILTGELFF. CDR3 bases: TGTGCCTGGAGTGTAATGGCGGGAATTTTAACCGGGGAGCTGTTTTTT. This chain connects TRBV30 to TRBJ2-2, with D tentatively TRBD2 (6 bases). The CDR3 consists of 16 residues. Trimming took off 0 bases at V and 5 bases at J, with 16 bases between the two ends. Germline assignment: CDR1 GTSNPN and CDR2 SVGIG (reference sequence).